This TCR beta chain was captured in a study of shared clonotypes between healthy human individuals. Regarding the study as a whole: Among the subsets, naive ones generally showed larger estimated richness than memory ones.

This clone has a single count. As yet, its antigen is unknown. Produced via immunoSEQ multiplex PCR; TCRdb's table is partial and in-frame only. Found here are about 600,000 clones, 97% of them singletons; the top ten hold 0.045% to 0.07%. The germline gives CDR1 SSHAT, CDR2 FNYEAQ (reference sequence). Trimming removed 4 bases from V and 6 bases from J; junction bases left unmatched: 5. The CDR3 runs to 13 residues. The rearrangement uses TRBV7-7 and TRBJ2-7; TRBD1 matches at 8 bases. Sequencing used naive CD4+ T cells sorted from blood. Documented subset: CD45RA+ positively selected. This receptor was obtained from a woman in her twenties or thirties in good health. CDR3 in DNA: TGTGCCAGCAGCTCGACAGGGGTCGGCGAGCAGTACTTC. Encoded protein: CASSSTGVGEQYF.